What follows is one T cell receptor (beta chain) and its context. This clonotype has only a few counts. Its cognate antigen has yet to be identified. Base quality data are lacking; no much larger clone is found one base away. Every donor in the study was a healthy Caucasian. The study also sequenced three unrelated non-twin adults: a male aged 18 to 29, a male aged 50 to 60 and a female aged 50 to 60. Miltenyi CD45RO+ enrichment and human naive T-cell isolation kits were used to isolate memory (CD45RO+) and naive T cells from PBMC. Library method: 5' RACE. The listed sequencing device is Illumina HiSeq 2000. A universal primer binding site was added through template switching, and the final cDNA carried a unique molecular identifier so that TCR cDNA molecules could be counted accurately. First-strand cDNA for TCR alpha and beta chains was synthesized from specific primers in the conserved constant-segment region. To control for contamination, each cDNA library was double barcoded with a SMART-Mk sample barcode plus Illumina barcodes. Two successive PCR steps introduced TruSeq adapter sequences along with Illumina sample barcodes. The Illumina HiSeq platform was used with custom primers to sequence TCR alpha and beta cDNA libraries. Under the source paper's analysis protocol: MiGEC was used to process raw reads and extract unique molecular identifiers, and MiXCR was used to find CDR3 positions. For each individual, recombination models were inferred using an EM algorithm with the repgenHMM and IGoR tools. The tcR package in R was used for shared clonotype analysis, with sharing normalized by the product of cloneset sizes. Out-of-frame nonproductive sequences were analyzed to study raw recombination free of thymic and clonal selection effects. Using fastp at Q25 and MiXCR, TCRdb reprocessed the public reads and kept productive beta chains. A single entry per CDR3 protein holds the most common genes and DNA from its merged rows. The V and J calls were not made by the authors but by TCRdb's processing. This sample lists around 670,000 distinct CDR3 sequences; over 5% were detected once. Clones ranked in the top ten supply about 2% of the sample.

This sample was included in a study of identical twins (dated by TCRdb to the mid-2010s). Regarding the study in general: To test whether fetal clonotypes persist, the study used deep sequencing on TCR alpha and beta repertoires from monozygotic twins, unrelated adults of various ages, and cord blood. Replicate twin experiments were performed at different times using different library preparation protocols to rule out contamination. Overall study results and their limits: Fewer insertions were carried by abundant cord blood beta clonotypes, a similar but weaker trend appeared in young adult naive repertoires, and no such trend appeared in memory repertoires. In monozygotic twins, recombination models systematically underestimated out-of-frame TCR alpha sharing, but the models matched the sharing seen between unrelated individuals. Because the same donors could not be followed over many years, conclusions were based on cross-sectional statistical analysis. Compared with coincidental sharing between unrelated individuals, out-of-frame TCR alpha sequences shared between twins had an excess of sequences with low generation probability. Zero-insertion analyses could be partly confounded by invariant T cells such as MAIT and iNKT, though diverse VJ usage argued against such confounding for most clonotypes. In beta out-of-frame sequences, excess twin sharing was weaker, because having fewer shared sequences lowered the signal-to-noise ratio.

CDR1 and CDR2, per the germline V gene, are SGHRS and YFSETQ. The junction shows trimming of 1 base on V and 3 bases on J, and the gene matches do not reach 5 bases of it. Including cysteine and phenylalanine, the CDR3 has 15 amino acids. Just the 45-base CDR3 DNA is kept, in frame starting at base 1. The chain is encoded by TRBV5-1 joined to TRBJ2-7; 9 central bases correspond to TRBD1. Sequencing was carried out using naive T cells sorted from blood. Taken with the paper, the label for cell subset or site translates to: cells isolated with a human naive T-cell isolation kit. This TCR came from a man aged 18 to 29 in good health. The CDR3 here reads CASSLTDRGHYEQYF. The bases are TGCGCCAGCAGCTTGACGGACAGGGGCCACTACGAGCAGTACTTC.